These 17 T cell receptor beta chains originate from one sample sequenced in a study of cytomegalovirus exposure and HLA in healthy donors. PCR involved 60 Vbeta and 13 Jbeta primers. Here immunoSEQ multiplex PCR was the method, and the copy in TCRdb shows in-frame clones only, minus some. In the table there are about 150,000 clones, 65% to 75% of which are singletons. Sequencing was done on a sample of PBMCs. The receptors were gathered from a man in his thirties or forties in good health and CMV-seronegative.

This CDR3 is CASSHPDRGYTF. The CDR3 nucleotides are TGTGCCAGCAGCCATCCTGACAGGGGCTACACCTTC. The J gene is TRBJ1-2, the V gene TRBV7-2, with D possibly TRBD1 on 6 matching bases. Germline V CDR1 and CDR2: SGHTA, FQGNSA. The CDR3 consists of 12 residues. Trimming took 5 bases from V and 8 from J, leaving 12 bases between them.

V gene TRBV13 combines with J gene TRBJ2-7, with 11 nucleotides matching TRBD1. The CDR3 totals 16 residues. Germline CDR1 and CDR2: PRHDT and FYEKMQ (reference sequence). The trim removed 5 bases at V and 9 bases at J, leaving 15 bases unmatched. The CDR3 is CASSMLGQGVEGGQYF. The CDR3 DNA reads TGTGCCAGCAGCATGTTGGGACAGGGGGTTGAGGGGGGGCAGTACTTC. Full variable domain (outside the CDR3, taken from reference TRBV13 and TRBJ2-7): AAGVIQSPRHLIKEKRETATLKCYPIPRHDTVYWYQQGPGQDPQFLISFYEKMQSDKGSIPDRFSAQQFSDYHSELNMSSLELGDSALYFCASSMLGQGVEGGQYFGPGTRLTVT.

The table lists this clone with a few counts. The rearrangement links TRBV5-1 to TRBJ2-1; TRBD1 aligns across 10 bases. Unmatched junction bases numbered 6, after V lost 2 bases and J lost 7 bases. The CDR3 contains 15 residues. The germline CDR1 and CDR2 sequences are SGHRS and YFSETQ. The CDR3 here is CASSFRQGAGNEQFF. CDR3 DNA: TGCGCCAGCAGCTTCCGACAGGGGGCAGGGAATGAGCAGTTCTTC.

The chain couples TRBV27 to TRBJ2-1; the match to TRBD2 covers 13 bases. The CDR3 has 15 amino acids. The germline gives CDR1 MNHEY, CDR2 SMNVEV (reference sequence). J was trimmed by 10 bases and V by 5 bases; bases with no gene match: 8. In DNA form, the CDR3 reads TGTGCCAGCAGTCCATCCGGGACTAGCGGGGCCGAGCAGTTCTTC. This gives the protein CASSPSGTSGAEQFF.

The V gene is TRBV10-3, the J gene TRBJ1-1; D is unclear. The CDR3 is 13 residues long. V was shortened by 7 bases and J by 0 bases, with 9 bases between the two germline ends. The V gene's germline CDR1 is ENHRY and CDR2 SYGVKD. Here the CDR3 reads CAIKEGMNTEAFF. In DNA, the CDR3 is TGTGCCATCAAGGAGGGAATGAACACTGAAGCTTTCTTT.

This chain joins TRBV18 and TRBJ1-5; D unresolved. CDR1 is KGHSH and CDR2 is LQKENI in the germline V gene. The CDR3 has 14 amino acids. The V gene lost 2 bases and the J gene lost 2 bases, with 7 bases spanning the gap. CDR3: CASSPSLGNQPQHF. The CDR3 DNA follows: TGTGCCAGCTCACCATCCCTTGGCAATCAGCCCCAGCATTTT.

The chain couples TRBV29-1 to TRBJ2-7; D gene ambiguous. Germline-derived CDR1 and CDR2 are SQVTM and ANQGSEA. Trimming left V 5 bases short and J 4 bases short, with 15 bases between. This CDR3 spans 13 amino acids. The CDR3, as DNA: TGCAGCGTTATACTCAAGTCCGGTTACGAGCAGTACTTC. It codes for CSVILKSGYEQYF.

The table lists this clone with a few counts. Other DNA sequences in this sample translate to the same CDR3. The V and J genes are TRBV5-1 and TRBJ2-2; D not certain. The CDR3 consists of 14 residues. V lost 0 bases to trimming and J lost 1 base, with 4 bases between them. Germline values: CDR1 SGHRS, CDR2 YFSETQ. The CDR3 reads CASSLGQNTGELFF. The CDR3 DNA follows: TGCGCCAGCAGCTTGGGACAGAACACCGGGGAGCTGTTTTTT.

This CDR3 reads CASSAGTGKPMQYF. CDR3 nucleotide sequence: TGTGCCAGCAGCGCCGGGACAGGGAAGCCCATGCAGTACTTC. V usage is TRBV5-4 and J usage is TRBJ2-7; 9 bases match TRBD1. The CDR3 contains 14 residues. V shed 4 bases, J shed 9 bases, and the junction held 11 bases outside the gene matches. The V gene's germline CDR1 is SGHNT and CDR2 YYREEE (reference sequence).

The chain is built from TRBV5-3 and TRBJ1-5; D is unresolved. TRBV5-3 is identified as an open reading frame with a role that is uncertain. V was pared by 5 bases and J by 6 bases, with 3 bases between. This CDR3 region has 10 residues. CDR3 amino acids: CARSSQPQHF. The CDR3 DNA reads as TGTGCCAGAAGTAGTCAGCCCCAGCATTTT.

This chain connects TRBV15 to TRBJ2-3; possibly TRBD2 for D (5 bases). Trimming pared 1 base from V and 0 bases from J, leaving 11 bases between. The CDR3 is 16 amino acids. The V gene's germline CDR1 is LNHNV and CDR2 YYDKDF (reference sequence). The DNA for the CDR3 is TGTGCCACCAGCAGAGGGGAGTTACTTAGCACAGATACGCAGTATTTT. Its protein product is CATSRGELLSTDTQYF.

This sequence joins TRBV25-1 and TRBJ2-1; a weak D match, TRBD2 (6 bases). The CDR3 sequence is 15 residues long. Germline V gene sequence: CDR1 MGHDK, CDR2 SYGVNS. V shed 0 bases and J shed 8 bases, with 14 bases lying between them. The CDR3 protein is CASSEYEAGKHEQFF. The CDR3 nucleotides are TGTGCCAGCAGTGAATATGAGGCGGGGAAACATGAGCAGTTCTTC.

This clone has just a few counts. This chain uses TRBV7-2 with TRBJ2-2, with 10 bases aligning to TRBD2. V shed 6 bases, J shed 7 bases, and the junction held 8 bases outside the gene matches. This CDR3 is built from 15 residues. Germline CDR1 is SGHTA and CDR2 is FQGNSA. Here the CDR3 DNA reads TGTGCCAGCAGGGGTCAGGGACTAGCGAGCGGGGAGCTGTTTTTT. Protein product: CASRGQGLASGELFF.

V gene TRBV28 combines with J gene TRBJ2-3, with 8 bases matching TRBD2. The CDR3 spans 17 residues. V trimming: 9 bases; J trimming: 0 bases; junction bases outside the gene matches: 14. CDR1 is MDHEN and CDR2 is SYDVKM in the germline V gene. The CDR3 coding sequence is TGTGCCAGGAGACTCACTTTAGCGGGACTGAGCACAGATACGCAGTATTTT. Its translation: CARRLTLAGLSTDTQYF. Combining the CDR3 with reference TRBV28 and TRBJ2-3 gives the whole variable domain DVKVTQSSRYLVKRTGEKVFLECVQDMDHENMFWYRQDPGLGLRLIYFSYDVKMKEKGDIPEGYSVSREKKERFSLILESASTNQTSMYLCARRLTLAGLSTDTQYFGPGTRLTVL.

This clone was counted between two and nine times. J is TRBJ2-2 and V is TRBV5-6, with 8 bases matching TRBD1. The V and J ends lost 4 bases and 7 bases, in that order; junction bases with no gene match: 12. Germline V gene data show CDR1 as SGHDT and CDR2 as YYEEEE. There are 16 residues in the CDR3. This chain's CDR3 is CASSLVVAGTGGELFF. CDR3 nucleotides: TGTGCCAGCAGCCTGGTAGTGGCGGGGACAGGCGGGGAGCTGTTTTTT.

This sequence joins TRBV6-1 and TRBJ2-7; a possible D gene is TRBD1 (6 bases). V shed 6 bases and J shed 3 bases, with 15 bases lying between them. CDR3 size: 14 residues. CDR1 MNHNS and CDR2 SASEGT come from the germline V gene. Here the CDR3 reads CASRIRDIDYEQYF. The DNA for the CDR3 is TGTGCCAGCAGAATCCGGGACATAGACTACGAGCAGTACTTC.

This clone has more than one count but fewer than ten. The J gene is TRBJ2-3, the V gene TRBV19; D call uncertain. Trimming took 3 bases from V and 3 from J, leaving 10 bases between them. The germline CDR1 and CDR2 sequences are LNHDA and SQIVND (reference sequence). The CDR3 has 14 amino acids. In DNA form, the CDR3 reads TGTGCCAGTAGTATGACTGTTGGGACAGATACGCAGTATTTT. It is translated as CASSMTVGTDTQYF.